This T cell receptor (beta chain) was found in a study of OX40 agonist ivuxolimab in advanced cancers. About the study as a whole: The costimulatory receptor OX40 (CD134) was targeted by ivuxolimab, a fully human IgG2 agonistic monoclonal antibody. Intravenous ivuxolimab was administered to patients every 2 weeks at six dose levels: 0.01, 0.1, 0.3, 1.5, 3 and 10 mg/kg. Of the roughly 54 dose-escalation patients, hepatocellular carcinoma was present in 19, melanoma in approximately 15, renal cell carcinoma in 9 and head and neck cancer in 9. In the dose-escalation cohort, 70% to 90% of patients were male, and the mean age was approximately 60 years with a range of roughly 20 to 79. Patients were allowed to have had prior anti-PD-1, anti-PD-L1 or anti-CTLA-4 therapy, and approximately 40% of the dose-escalation patients had been treated with checkpoint inhibitors. Partial responses were achieved by three dose-escalation patients, of whom one had hepatocellular carcinoma and two had cutaneous melanoma. Peripheral TCRbeta sequencing aimed to test whether ivuxolimab altered TCR sequence diversity and caused clonal T-cell expansion. The paper reports the monotherapy dose-escalation portion (N of about 50 patients) of the phase I ivuxolimab trial. Overall results and qualifications from the work: After ivuxolimab, CD8+ T cells had more expanded clones than CD4+ T cells on average. Partial responders in the 0.1-3.0 mg/kg groups had among the lowest normalized peripheral clonal expansion, especially among CD8+ T cells. Low levels of normalized T-cell clonal expansion were also seen in some patients who did not respond. At doses of 0.1 to 3.0 mg/kg, clonal expansion of both CD4+ and CD8+ T cells in blood was seen between baseline and week 6. The antigen specificity of the clonally expanded peripheral T cells was not determined.

Genomic DNA was extracted from sorted cells for sequencing of the TCRbeta CDR3 region. The immunoSEQ Assay was used for sequencing of TCRbeta CDR3 regions. Not all clones reach the TCRdb copy of this immuneACCESS table, which keeps in-frame sequences only. Checked studies attribute under half of the gap to unresolved V genes and leave the rest unexplained. In all, the sample holds approximately 26,000 clones, and approximately 75% of those were seen once. The ten largest clones represent 20% to 30% of the sample. Reading the germline V gene gives CDR1 SGDLS and CDR2 YYNGEE. From cysteine to phenylalanine, the CDR3 is 15 amino acids long. The read is trimmed to its CDR3 DNA, 45 bases read in frame from base 1. Relative to germline, V is 3 bases shorter and J is 2 bases shorter, with 12 bases between their ends. The trial excluded patients who had a history of autoimmune disease or who were on systemic immunosuppression. Peripheral blood for TCR sequencing was collected from all dose cohorts at baseline, on cycle 4 day 1, and on cycle 7 day 1. Samples were obtained from an open-label, multicenter, first-in-human phase I dose-escalation trial of ivuxolimab. Adults with locally advanced or metastatic melanoma, renal cell, hepatocellular, or head and neck squamous cell carcinoma were enrolled in the trial. Before TCR sequencing, CD4+ and CD8+ T cells were separately sorted from peripheral blood.

On this clone itself: Its recognized antigen is unknown. Qualities for individual bases were not recorded, and no much larger clone is one base off.

The rearrangement joined TRBV9 to TRBJ1-3; the D gene remains uncertain. This clonotype was sampled from an adult with an advanced solid tumor such as melanoma, head and neck, liver or kidney cancer. The specimen comprised CD4+ or CD8+ T cells sorted from blood, sampled in a trial of the OX40 agonist ivuxolimab. CDR3 reads: CASSAPAGTGNTIYF. At the DNA level, the sequence is TGTGCCAGCAGCGCCCCAGCGGGAACTGGAAACACCATATATTTT.